Below are 21 T cell receptor beta chains sequenced from a single sample in a study of CD8 T cells in ankylosing spondylitis. TCRdb re-called the 5' RACE reads with MiXCR, one entry per CDR3 protein. Counted here are approximately 350,000 distinct CDR3 sequences, 20% to 25% occurring once; the ten biggest clones make up less than 15%. The specimen was blood, either unsorted or a sorted T cell fraction (not recorded which). The receptors originated from a male donor with ankylosing spondylitis or in good health (not recorded which).

The chain recombines TRBV7-9 with TRBJ2-5; tentative D call: TRBD2 (6 bases). The V end was cut by 6 bases, the J end by 2 bases, with 19 bases between. The CDR3 covers 16 residues. Germline loops: CDR1 SEHNR, CDR2 FQNEAQ (reference sequence). CDR3 DNA: TGTGCCAGCAGTTCAAGGGGACTCCTGATACAAGAGACCCAGTACTTC. Its protein is CASSSRGLLIQETQYF.

This chain connects TRBV3-1 to TRBJ2-7; no clear D gene. The V gene lost 1 base and the J gene lost 3 bases, with 10 bases spanning the gap. CDR3 length: 14 amino acids. Germline CDR1 LGHDT, CDR2 YNNKEL (reference sequence). The CDR3 region has the DNA TGTGCCAGCAGCCAAGGAAGCCTCATCTACGAGCAGTACTTC. This gives the protein CASSQGSLIYEQYF.

The chain is built from TRBV6-5 and TRBJ2-7, with 8 bases lining up with TRBD1. Looked up from germline, CDR1 is MNHEY and CDR2 is SVGAGI. The CDR3 is made up of 12 amino acids. After removal of 7 bases from V and 4 bases from J, the junction contained 3 bases not matched to a gene. This CDR3 reads CASNDRGYEQYF. The CDR3 DNA sequence: TGTGCCAGCAACGACAGGGGTTACGAGCAGTACTTC.

The CDR3 is CASSEFRFDEQYF. For the CDR3, the DNA is TGTGCCAGCAGTGAATTCCGATTCGACGAGCAGTACTTC. The rearrangement links TRBV2 to TRBJ2-7; D not resolved. Looked up from germline, CDR1 is SNHLY and CDR2 is FYNNEI. The length of the CDR3 is 13 residues. Trimming removed 2 bases at V and 5 bases at J, with 10 bases between.

This clonotype was seen a handful of times. The V gene is TRBV5-1, the J gene TRBJ2-1; TRBD2 matches 8 bases. Germline lookup yields CDR1 SGHRS and CDR2 YFSETQ. Losses at the gene ends were 4 bases for V and 0 bases for J; bases not matched to a gene: 12. There are 18 residues in the CDR3. The CDR3 DNA reads as TGCGCCAGCAGCCGGGAGGGGCTACTCAAGAGCTCCTACAATGAGCAGTTCTTC. This translates into CASSREGLLKSSYNEQFF.

V is TRBV2 and J is TRBJ2-7, with D perhaps given as TRBD1 or TRBD2 (5 bases each). V was pared by 0 bases and J by 1 base, with 7 bases between. The germline CDR1 and CDR2 sequences are SNHLY and FYNNEI. This CDR3 has 14 amino acids. CDR3 loop: CASSEAGASYEQYF. CDR3 sequence (DNA): TGTGCCAGCAGTGAAGCCGGGGCATCCTACGAGCAGTACTTC.

The chain is built from TRBV7-9 and TRBJ2-7; 7 bases match TRBD1. Trimming removed 5 bases from V and 3 bases from J; junction bases left unmatched: 7. Per germline, CDR1 SEHNR and CDR2 FQNEAQ (reference sequence). CDR3 length: 14 amino acids. This chain's CDR3 is CASSPGQISYEQYF. CDR3 in DNA: TGTGCCAGCAGCCCGGGACAGATAAGCTACGAGCAGTACTTC. Combining the CDR3 with reference TRBV7-9 and TRBJ2-7 gives the whole variable domain DTGVSQNPRHKITKRGQNVTFRCDPISEHNRLYWYRQTLGQGPEFLTYFQNEAQLEKSRLLSDRFSAERPKGSFSTLEIQRTEQGDSAMYLCASSPGQISYEQYFGPGTRLTVT.

This clonotype has just a few counts. J is TRBJ1-2 and V is TRBV6-2 or TRBV6-3; D is unresolved. This CDR3 comprises 14 residues. The V gene's germline CDR1 is MNHEY and CDR2 SVGEGT. Trimming cost V 8 bases and J 0 bases, with 13 bases left between them. In DNA form, the CDR3 reads TGTGCCAGCTCAAGGGCAGGAGCTAACTATGGCTACACCTTC. Translated: CASSRAGANYGYTF.

V is TRBV20-1 and J is TRBJ2-7; the D gene is possibly TRBD2 (5 bases). Germline CDR1 DFQATT, CDR2 SNEGSKA (reference sequence). The CDR3 extends over 10 amino acids. V was trimmed by 4 bases and J by 6 bases, leaving 7 bases between them. CDR3 sequence reads: CSAMEAEQYF. In nucleotides, the CDR3 is TGCAGTGCTATGGAGGCCGAGCAGTACTTC.

V is TRBV20-1 and J is TRBJ2-7; D is perhaps TRBD1 or TRBD2 (6 bases each). CDR1 is DFQATT, CDR2 SNEGSKA, per germline (reference sequence). With 3 bases removed from V and 2 bases from J, the gap between germline ends came to 14 bases. The CDR3 is 14 residues long. The CDR3, as DNA: TGCAGTGCTAGCCGTGGGGGGCGAGCCTACGAGCAGTACTTC. Translating gives CSASRGGRAYEQYF.

This clonotype was counted at least ten times. The J gene is TRBJ2-4, the V gene TRBV20-1, with D possibly matching TRBD1 (5 bases). Trimming took off 0 bases at V and 6 bases at J, with 15 bases between the two ends. There are 15 residues in the CDR3. Germline assignment: CDR1 DFQATT and CDR2 SNEGSKA (reference sequence). CDR3 sequence: CSARDMGQSRNIQYF. In nucleotides, the CDR3 is TGCAGTGCTAGAGATATGGGGCAGAGTCGAAACATTCAGTACTTC.

This clonotype has just a few counts. The genes are TRBV6-1 and TRBJ2-2, with D unresolved. The CDR3 extends over 16 amino acids. The germline V gene encodes CDR1 MNHNS and CDR2 SASEGT. V was pared by 4 bases and J by 3 bases, with 15 bases between. This chain's CDR3 is CASSGWGILDTGELFF. The CDR3 DNA is TGTGCCAGCAGTGGGTGGGGTATTTTGGACACCGGGGAGCTGTTTTTT.

This chain uses TRBV3-1 with TRBJ2-1; 9 nucleotides agree with TRBD2. In germline, CDR1 is LGHDT, CDR2 YNNKEL (reference sequence). This CDR3 contains 16 residues. J gave up 9 bases and V 0 bases, and 9 bases lay outside the gene matches. The CDR3 protein is CASSQDVAGGPGEQFF. The DNA of the CDR3 is TGTGCCAGCAGCCAAGATGTGGCGGGGGGGCCAGGTGAGCAGTTCTTC.

The sample holds a few counts of this clonotype. The V call is TRBV11-2, the J call TRBJ2-5; possible D gene TRBD2, 5 bases. V dropped 3 bases and J dropped 2 bases, with 22 bases sitting between them. CDR3 length: 18 amino acids. Germline loops: CDR1 SGHAT, CDR2 FQNNGV. The CDR3 reads CASSFIGVTTPPQETQYF. In nucleotides, the CDR3 is TGTGCCAGCAGCTTTATCGGGGTTACAACCCCCCCACAAGAGACCCAGTACTTC.

This clonotype has only a few counts. A single base separates this from a much larger clone, so it may be a read error. CDR3 protein: CASSFAGEQYF. The CDR3 DNA sequence: TGTGCCAGCAGTTTTGCGGGCGAGCAGTACTTC. The J gene is TRBJ2-7, the V gene TRBV28; possibly TRBD2 for D (5 bases). CDR1 MDHEN and CDR2 SYDVKM come from the germline V gene. The V end was cut by 3 bases, the J end by 6 bases, with 6 bases between. The CDR3 contains 11 residues.

This clonotype was detected many times. The chain has TRBV12-3 or TRBV12-4 and TRBJ1-4, with 7 positions matching TRBD1. V was pared by 6 bases and J by 5 bases, with 6 bases of the junction left unmatched. The CDR3 runs to 14 residues. In DNA form, the CDR3 reads TGTGCCAGCAGGGGGACAGTTGAAAATGAAAAACTGTTTTTT. Translation gives CASRGTVENEKLFF.

In its sample, this clonotype was seen a few times. V is TRBV20-1 and J is TRBJ1-2; no firm D call. The CDR3 extends over 16 amino acids. Looked up from germline, CDR1 is DFQATT and CDR2 is SNEGSKA (reference sequence). V lost 1 base to trimming and J lost 2 bases, with 17 bases between them. CDR3: CSARVLEGSVNYGYTF. DNA for the CDR3: TGCAGTGCTAGAGTCCTCGAGGGCAGCGTGAACTATGGCTACACCTTC.

The chain is built from TRBV20-1 and TRBJ2-1; possibly TRBD1 for D (6 bases). The V gene lost 4 bases and the J gene lost 8 bases, with 9 bases spanning the gap. CDR1 is DFQATT, CDR2 SNEGSKA, per germline (reference sequence). There are 11 residues in the CDR3. CDR3: CSAKGDDEQFF. The CDR3 nucleotides are TGCAGTGCTAAGGGGGATGATGAGCAGTTCTTC.

This clonotype was counted a few times. The gene calls are TRBV29-1 and TRBJ1-3; unclear D gene. CDR3 length: 15 amino acids. Germline CDR1 SQVTM, CDR2 ANQGSEA. Trimming took 1 base from V and 2 from J, leaving 12 bases between them. CDR3 DNA: TGCAGCGTTGAAGGTGATGGGGAGACTGGAAACACCATATATTTT. Protein product: CSVEGDGETGNTIYF.

The chain recombines TRBV6-2 or TRBV6-3 with TRBJ2-4; D is ambiguous. Deletions cut 2 bases from V and 6 bases from J, with 8 bases between. The CDR3 loop spans 13 amino acids. CDR1 and CDR2 (germline): MNHEY, SVGEGT. This chain's CDR3 is CASSYVRLNIQYF. DNA for the CDR3: TGTGCCAGCAGTTACGTCAGGTTAAACATTCAGTACTTC.

Many counts were recorded for this clonotype. The chain carries TRBV7-9 and TRBJ2-1; D is unresolved. CDR3 size: 13 residues. Trimming stripped 1 base from V and 9 bases from J, with 10 bases between. The germline V gene encodes CDR1 SEHNR and CDR2 FQNEAQ (reference sequence). The CDR3: CASSLGGPLEQFF. The CDR3 DNA reads as TGTGCCAGCAGCTTAGGTGGGCCCCTTGAGCAGTTCTTC. Drawing the rest from reference TRBV7-9 and TRBJ2-1, the complete variable domain is DTGVSQNPRHKITKRGQNVTFRCDPISEHNRLYWYRQTLGQGPEFLTYFQNEAQLEKSRLLSDRFSAERPKGSFSTLEIQRTEQGDSAMYLCASSLGGPLEQFFGPGTRLTVL.